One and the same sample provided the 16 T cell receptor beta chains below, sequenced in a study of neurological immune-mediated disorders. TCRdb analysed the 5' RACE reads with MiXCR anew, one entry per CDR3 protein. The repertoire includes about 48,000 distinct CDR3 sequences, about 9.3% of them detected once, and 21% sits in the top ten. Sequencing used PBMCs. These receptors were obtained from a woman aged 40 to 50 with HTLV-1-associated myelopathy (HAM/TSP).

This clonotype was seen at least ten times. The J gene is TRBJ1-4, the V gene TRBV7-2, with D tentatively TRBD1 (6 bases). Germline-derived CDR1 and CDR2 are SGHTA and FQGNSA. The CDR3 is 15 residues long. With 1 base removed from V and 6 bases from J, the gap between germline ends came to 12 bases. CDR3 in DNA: TGTGCCAGCAGCTTAGTTGTGGGGGCGGATGAAAAACTGTTTTTT. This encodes CASSLVVGADEKLFF.

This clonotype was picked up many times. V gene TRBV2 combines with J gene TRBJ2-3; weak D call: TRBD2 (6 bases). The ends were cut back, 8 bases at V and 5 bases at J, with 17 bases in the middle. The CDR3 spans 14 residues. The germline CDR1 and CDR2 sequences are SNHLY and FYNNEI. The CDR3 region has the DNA TGTGCCAGCGGCGCTAGCGAAGAGGGAGATACGCAGTATTTT. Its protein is CASGASEEGDTQYF.

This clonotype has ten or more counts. Written as DNA, the CDR3 is TGTGCCAGCAGCACGGGACAGAGCTCCTACAATGAGCAGTTCTTC. This encodes CASSTGQSSYNEQFF. The rearrangement links TRBV7-6 to TRBJ2-1, with TRBD1 matching 7 bases. CDR3 length: 15 residues. Germline V gene data show CDR1 as SGHVS and CDR2 as FNYEAQ. V was pared by 5 bases and J by 0 bases, with 4 bases of the junction left unmatched. Supplemented by reference TRBV7-6 and TRBJ2-1, the full variable domain reads GAGVSQSPRYKVTKRGQDVALRCDPISGHVSLYWYRQALGQGPEFLTYFNYEAQQDKSGLPNDRFSAERPEGSISTLTIQRTEQRDSAMYRCASSTGQSSYNEQFFGPGTRLTVL.

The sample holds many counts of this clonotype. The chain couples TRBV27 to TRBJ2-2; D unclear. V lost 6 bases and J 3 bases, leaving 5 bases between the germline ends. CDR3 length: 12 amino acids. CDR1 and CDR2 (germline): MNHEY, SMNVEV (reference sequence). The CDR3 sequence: CASRTHTGELFF. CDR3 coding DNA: TGTGCCAGCAGGACACACACCGGGGAGCTGTTTTTT.

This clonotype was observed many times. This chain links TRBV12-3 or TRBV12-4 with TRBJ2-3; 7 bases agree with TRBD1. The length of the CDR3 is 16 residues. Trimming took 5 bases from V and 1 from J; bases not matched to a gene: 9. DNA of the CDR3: TGTGCCAGCAGTGGGGAACATACAGGGGGCACAGATACGCAGTATTTT. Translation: CASSGEHTGGTDTQYF.

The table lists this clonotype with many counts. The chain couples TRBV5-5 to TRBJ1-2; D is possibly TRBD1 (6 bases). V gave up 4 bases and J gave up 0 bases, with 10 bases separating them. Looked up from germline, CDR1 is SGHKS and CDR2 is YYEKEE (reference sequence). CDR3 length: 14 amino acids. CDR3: CASSRQDTNYGYTF. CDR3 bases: TGTGCCAGCAGCCGACAGGACACTAACTATGGCTACACCTTC.

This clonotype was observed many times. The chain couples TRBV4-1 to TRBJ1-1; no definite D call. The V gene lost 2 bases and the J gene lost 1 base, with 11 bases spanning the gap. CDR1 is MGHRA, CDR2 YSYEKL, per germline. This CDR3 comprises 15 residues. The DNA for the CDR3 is TGCGCCAGCAGCCAACCAACCCACAGGAACACTGAAGCTTTCTTT. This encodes CASSQPTHRNTEAFF.

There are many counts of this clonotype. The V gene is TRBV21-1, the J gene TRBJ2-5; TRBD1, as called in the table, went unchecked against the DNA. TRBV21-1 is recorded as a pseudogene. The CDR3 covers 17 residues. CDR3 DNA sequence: TGTGCCAGCAGCAGGACGGGGCCGGGGGACTACCAAGAGACCCAGTACTTC. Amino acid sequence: CASSRTGPGDYQETQYF.

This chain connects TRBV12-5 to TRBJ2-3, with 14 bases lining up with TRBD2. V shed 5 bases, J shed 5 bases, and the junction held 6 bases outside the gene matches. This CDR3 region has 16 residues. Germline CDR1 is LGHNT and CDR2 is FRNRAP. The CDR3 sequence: CASGPGTSGGRDTQYF. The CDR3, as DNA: TGTGCTAGTGGTCCGGGGACTAGCGGGGGCCGAGATACGCAGTATTTT.

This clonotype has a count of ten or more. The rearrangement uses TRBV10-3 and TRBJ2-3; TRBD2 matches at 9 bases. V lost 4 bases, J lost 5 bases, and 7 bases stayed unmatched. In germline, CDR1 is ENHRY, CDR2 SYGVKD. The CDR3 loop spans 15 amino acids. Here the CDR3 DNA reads TGTGCCATCAGTGGCGCGGGGGGGCCCGGAGATACGCAGTATTTT. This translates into CAISGAGGPGDTQYF.

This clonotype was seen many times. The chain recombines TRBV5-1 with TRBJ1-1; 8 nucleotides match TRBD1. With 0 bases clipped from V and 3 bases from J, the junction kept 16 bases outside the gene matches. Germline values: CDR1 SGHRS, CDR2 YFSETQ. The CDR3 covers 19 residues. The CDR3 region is CASSLGFVPGGVEDTEAFF. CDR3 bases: TGCGCCAGCAGCTTGGGATTTGTTCCAGGGGGCGTCGAGGACACTGAAGCTTTCTTT.

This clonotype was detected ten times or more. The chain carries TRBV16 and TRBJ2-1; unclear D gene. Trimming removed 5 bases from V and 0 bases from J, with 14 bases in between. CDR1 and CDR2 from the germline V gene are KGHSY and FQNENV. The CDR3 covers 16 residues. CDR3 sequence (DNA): TGTGCCAGCAGCTTAACTTCTACTCGCTCCTACAATGAGCAGTTCTTC. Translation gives CASSLTSTRSYNEQFF.

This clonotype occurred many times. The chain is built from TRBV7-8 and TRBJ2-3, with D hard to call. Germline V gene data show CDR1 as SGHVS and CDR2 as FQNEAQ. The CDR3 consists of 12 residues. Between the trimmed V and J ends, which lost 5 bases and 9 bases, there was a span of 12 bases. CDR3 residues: CASSPLRWTQYF. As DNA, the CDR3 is TGTGCCAGCAGCCCTCTTCGGTGGACGCAGTATTTT.

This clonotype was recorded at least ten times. The CDR3, as DNA: TGCGCCAGCAGCCAAGCTACTAGACCGCCCTACGTTACGCAGTATTTT. This gives the protein CASSQATRPPYVTQYF. The rearrangement joins TRBV4-3 to TRBJ2-3, with a weak D call TRBD2 (5 bases). Trimming shortened V by 1 base and J by 8 bases, and 19 bases separated the two germline ends. CDR3 length: 16 residues. Germline values: CDR1 LGHNA, CDR2 YSLEER.

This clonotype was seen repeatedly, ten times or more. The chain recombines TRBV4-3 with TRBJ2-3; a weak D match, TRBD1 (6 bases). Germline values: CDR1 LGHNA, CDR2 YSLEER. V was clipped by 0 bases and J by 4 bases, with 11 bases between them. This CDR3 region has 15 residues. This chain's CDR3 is CASSQDTRGADTQYF. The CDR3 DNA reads TGCGCCAGCAGCCAAGATACCAGGGGAGCAGATACGCAGTATTTT.

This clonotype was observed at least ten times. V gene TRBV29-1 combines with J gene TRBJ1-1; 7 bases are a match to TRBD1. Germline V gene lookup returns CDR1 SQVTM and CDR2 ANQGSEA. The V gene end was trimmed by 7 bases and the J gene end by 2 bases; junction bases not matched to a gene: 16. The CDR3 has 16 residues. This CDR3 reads CSARLTGAGRNTEAFF. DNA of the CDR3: TGCAGCGCCCGACTCACAGGGGCCGGAAGAAACACTGAAGCTTTCTTT.